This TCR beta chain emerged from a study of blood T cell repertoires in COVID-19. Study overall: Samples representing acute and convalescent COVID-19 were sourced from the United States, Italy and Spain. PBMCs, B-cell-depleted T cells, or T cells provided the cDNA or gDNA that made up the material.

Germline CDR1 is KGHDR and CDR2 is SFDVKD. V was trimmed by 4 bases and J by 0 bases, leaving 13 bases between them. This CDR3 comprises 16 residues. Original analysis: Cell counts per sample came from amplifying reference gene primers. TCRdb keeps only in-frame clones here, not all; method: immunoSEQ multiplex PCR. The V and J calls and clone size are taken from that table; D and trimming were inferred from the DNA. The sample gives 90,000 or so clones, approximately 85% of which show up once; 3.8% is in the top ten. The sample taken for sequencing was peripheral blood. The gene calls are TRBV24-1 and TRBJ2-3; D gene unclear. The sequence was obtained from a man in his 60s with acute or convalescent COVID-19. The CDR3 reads CATSEPQVLSTDTQYF. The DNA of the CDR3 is TGTGCCACCAGTGAGCCCCAGGTTCTCAGCACAGATACGCAGTATTTT.